A selection of T cell receptor beta chains follows, all from one sample in a study of blood T cell repertoires in COVID-19. Measured with immunoSEQ multiplex PCR; TCRdb has only the in-frame clones, and not every one. Of about 140,000 clones listed, about 90% are singletons. Sequencing was done on a sample of peripheral blood. The receptors were gathered from a woman in her sixties or seventies with acute or convalescent COVID-19. The CDR3 runs from the conserved cysteine through the conserved F or W. D genes are given only for firm matches. Expanded clones get a size class; other rows say once, few or many, or leave the size out.

clone_size,v_call,j_call,d_call,cdr3_nt,cdr3_aa
.,TRBV6-2/TRBV6-3,TRBJ1-2,TRBD1,TGTGCCAGCAGTTACTCTGGGACAGGCAACTATGGCTACACCTTC,CASSYSGTGNYGYTF
few,TRBV7-8,TRBJ1-6,.,TGTGCCAGCAGCTTAGCCCTCCAAGCGAATTCACCCCTCCACTTT,CASSLALQANSPLHF
.,TRBV7-2,TRBJ2-5,TRBD2,TGTGCCAGCAGCTTAACAAGTGGACTAGCGCCCAAAGAGACCCAGTACTTC,CASSLTSGLAPKETQYF
.,TRBV9,TRBJ2-7,.,TGTGCCAGCAGCGACCCAGATAGCTTAGACGAGCAGTACTTC,CASSDPDSLDEQYF
.,TRBV15,TRBJ2-5,.,TGTGCCACCAGCAGAGATTTCAGGGTACCCACCCAAGAGACCCAGTACTTC,CATSRDFRVPTQETQYF
.,TRBV2,TRBJ2-5,TRBD2,TGTGCCAGCAGTGAAGTGCAACTAGCGGGGGGGCGTGAGACCCAGTACTTC,CASSEVQLAGGRETQYF
.,TRBV7-2,TRBJ2-5,.,TGTGCCAGCAGCTTCCGGTACCAAGAGACCCAGTACTTC,CASSFRYQETQYF
once,TRBV7-6,TRBJ2-3,TRBD2,TGTGCCAGCAGCTTAGGGATAGCGGGGTGGGACACGCAGTATTTT,CASSLGIAGWDTQYF
.,TRBV5-1,TRBJ2-1,TRBD2,TGCGCCAGCAGCTATACTAGCGGGGGGCATTCTGGCGAGCAGTTCTTC,CASSYTSGGHSGEQFF
.,TRBV7-9,TRBJ1-1,.,TGTGCCAGCAGCTCGCGGACAGACATGAACACTGAAGCTTTCTTT,CASSSRTDMNTEAFF
.,TRBV11-3,TRBJ2-1,TRBD1,TGTGCCAGCAGCTTGGGCTTTACAGGGGGCAATGAGCAGTTCTTC,CASSLGFTGGNEQFF
.,TRBV9,TRBJ1-1,.,TGTGCCAGCAGCGCAGACACATTGAACACTGAAGCTTTCTTT,CASSADTLNTEAFF
.,TRBV7-2,TRBJ2-7,TRBD2,TGTGCCAGCAGCTTAGGGCTAGCGGGGGCGATCTACGAGCAGTACTTC,CASSLGLAGAIYEQYF
.,TRBV20-1,TRBJ2-5,.,TGCAGTGCTAGTGAAATGGGGCCGCCCGGGGAGACCCAGTACTTC,CSASEMGPPGETQYF
.,TRBV6-5,TRBJ2-1,TRBD1,TGTGCCAGCAATAGGGGGCCCAGCGATGAGCAGTTCTTC,CASNRGPSDEQFF
.,TRBV25-1,TRBJ2-7,.,TGTGCCAGCAGTGAGGCGGGCAGGGGCGACGAGCAGTACTTC,CASSEAGRGDEQYF
.,TRBV19,TRBJ1-5,TRBD1,TGTGCCAGTAGTACGGGGACAGGGGGACGTGTTCAGCCCCAGCATTTT,CASSTGTGGRVQPQHF
.,TRBV4-1,TRBJ1-1,.,TGCGCCAGCAGCCAAGAAAGCTTACTCACTGAAGCTTTCTTT,CASSQESLLTEAFF
.,TRBV6-6,TRBJ1-4,.,TGTGCCAGCAGTTACGGACAGTCCTCTGAAAAACTGTTTTTT,CASSYGQSSEKLFF